This paragraph reports one TCR beta chain. The data derive from a study of blood T cell repertoires in COVID-19. On the study more broadly: The origin of the acute and convalescent COVID-19 samples was the United States, Italy and Spain. Sources were T cells, B-cell-depleted T cells, or PBMCs; the material itself was cDNA or gDNA.

Study processing details: By means of reference gene primer amplification, nucleated cell counts were estimated. Some clones are missing from TCRdb's copy, which holds only in-frame ones; the method was immunoSEQ multiplex PCR. That table supplies the V and J calls and clone size; D and trimming were determined from the DNA. The table includes more than 130,000 clones, more than 80% detected once. This CDR3 is built from 14 residues. The germline CDR1 and CDR2 sequences are LNHDA and SQIVND (reference sequence). J was trimmed by 5 bases and V by 6 bases; bases with no gene match: 8. This TCR derives from a human donor in a cohort sampled during active COVID-19. V usage is TRBV19 and J usage is TRBJ1-1; 8 nucleotides agree with TRBD1. Sequenced material: peripheral blood. The DNA of the CDR3 is TGTGCCAGTAGCCAGGGGGCCCCGAGAACTGAAGCTTTCTTT. It encodes CASSQGAPRTEAFF.